Below, one T cell receptor (beta chain) is given with its context. What it binds is unknown. These data belong to a study of cytomegalovirus exposure and HLA in healthy donors. In nominal health when sampled, donors likely had unrecorded immune exposures nonetheless. Findings and limits, study-wide: In an earlier analysis, in around 590 donors, most V segments appeared productive either ~87% or ~30% of the time. Later analysis suggested most CMV-associated TCR beta chains were HLA-restricted.

This PCR relied on a set of 60 Vbeta primers and 13 Jbeta primers. Produced via immunoSEQ multiplex PCR; TCRdb's table is partial and in-frame only. The sample contains 70,000 or so clones, 70% to 90% of which appear only once. The origin of this receptor is a woman in her 30s in good health and CMV-seronegative. Material for sequencing was PBMCs.

The CDR3 bases are TGTGCCAGCAGCTTAGGAGGCTATGGCTACACCTTC. It translates to CASSLGGYGYTF. This chain links TRBV7-9 with TRBJ1-2, with D uncertain. CDR1 SEHNR and CDR2 FQNEAQ come from the germline V gene (reference sequence). There are 12 residues in the CDR3. The V end lost 1 base, the J end lost 4 bases, and 4 bases lay between the germline ends.